This entry concerns a single TCR beta chain. The sample is drawn from a study of glioma-infiltrating T cells after dendritic cell vaccination. Whole-study context: Patients had newly diagnosed or recurrent glioblastoma and received dendritic cell vaccines. Treatment, given 2003 to 2012, was autologous tumor lysate-pulsed dendritic cell vaccination.

The method was immunoSEQ multiplex PCR; TCRdb's version includes in-frame clones alone and lacks a portion of them. The table lists tens of thousands of clones, approximately 81% of them singletons, with roughly 9% in the top ten. The germline gives CDR1 MGHRA, CDR2 YSYEKL. The CDR3 extends over 14 amino acids. The trim removed 3 bases at V and 4 bases at J, leaving 1 base unmatched. Time point described: after dendritic cell vaccination, including at tumor progression/relapse. PBMC sampling occurred before vaccination, two weeks after the third dose, and at progression. The chain carries TRBV4-1 and TRBJ1-1, with 11 positions matching TRBD1. The TCR originated in a human donor with glioblastoma. Sequenced here: blood, sampled after dendritic cell vaccination. CDR3 DNA sequence: TGCGCCAGCAGCCACGGGACAGGGGGCACTGAAGCTTTCTTT. Its protein product is CASSHGTGGTEAFF.